This passage covers 10 T cell receptor beta chains from one sample sequenced in a study of T cells in Graves' hyperthyroidism and ophthalmopathy. The CDR3 regions of TCR beta were amplified from RNA transcripts. Carried out on the TCR CDR3, a first-round RT-PCR used the HTBI primer set. TCRdb analysed the multiplex PCR reads with MiXCR anew, one entry per CDR3 protein. This table holds 600,000 or so distinct CDR3 sequences, 46% found once. The sample was peripheral blood or thyroid tissue (not recorded which). These receptors were obtained from a woman between 18 and 30 years old with Graves' hyperthyroidism.

This clonotype came up a few times. J is TRBJ1-1 and V is TRBV5-1; unclear D gene. This CDR3 comprises 12 residues. Looked up from germline, CDR1 is SGHRS and CDR2 is YFSETQ. With 3 bases removed from V and 10 bases from J, the gap between germline ends came to 13 bases. The CDR3 nucleotides are TGCGCCAGCAGCTCCGTTGAGCCTTCAGCTTTCTTT. Amino acids: CASSSVEPSAFF.

At least ten counts were recorded for this clonotype. The chain carries TRBV15 and TRBJ1-1; D is unclear. V dropped 0 bases and J dropped 4 bases, with 9 bases sitting between them. CDR1 and CDR2 from the germline V gene are LNHNV and YYDKDF (reference sequence). The CDR3 sequence is 14 residues long. The CDR3 nucleotides read TGTGCCACCAGCAGAGATCGAGCAGGCACTGAAGCTTTCTTT. This sequence encodes CATSRDRAGTEAFF. The complete variable domain, with remaining parts taken from reference TRBV15 and TRBJ1-1, reads DAMVIQNPRYQVTQFGKPVTLSCSQTLNHNVMYWYQQKSSQAPKLLFHYYDKDFNNEADTPDNFQSRRPNTSFCFLDIRSPGLGDTAMYLCATSRDRAGTEAFFGQGTRLTVV.

A remark on this clonotype: This may arise from a read error, as a much more abundant clone is one base away. This chain links TRBV29-1 with TRBJ1-5, with D hard to call. This CDR3 has 12 amino acids. Germline CDR1 reads SQVTM; CDR2 reads ANQGSEA. V gave up 0 bases and J gave up 9 bases, with 9 bases separating them. The chain's CDR3 is CSVEDGVRPQHF. For the CDR3, the DNA is TGCAGCGTTGAAGACGGCGTCAGGCCCCAGCATTTT.

About this clonotype: Relative to the germline gene, one junction end is altered; a read error may explain this. The V gene is TRBV19, the J gene TRBJ2-6; D may be TRBD1 or TRBD2 (6 bases each). Looked up from germline, CDR1 is LNHDA and CDR2 is SQIVND (reference sequence). CDR3 length: 13 amino acids. This chain's CDR3 is CASSIEDQGTEAF. The CDR3 DNA is TGTGCCAGTAGTATAGAGGACCAGGGGACTGAAGCTTTC.

The V gene is TRBV20-1, the J gene TRBJ1-2; D is undetermined. Trimming stripped 4 bases from V and 10 bases from J, with 10 bases between. Per germline, CDR1 DFQATT and CDR2 SNEGSKA (reference sequence). The CDR3 is 10 amino acids. The DNA of the CDR3 is TGCAGTGCTATAACACGGGACTACACCTTC. Protein sequence: CSAITRDYTF.

This clonotype turned up a few times. The chain recombines TRBV7-9 with TRBJ1-1; 9 nucleotides match TRBD1. The CDR3 sequence is 14 residues long. Germline V gene lookup returns CDR1 SEHNR and CDR2 FQNEAQ (reference sequence). The V segment lost 6 bases and the J segment 6 bases; nucleotides outside the gene matches: 8. CDR3 sequence: CASRRDRVWSEAFF. DNA of the CDR3: TGTGCCAGCAGACGGGACAGGGTTTGGTCTGAAGCTTTCTTT.

V and J are TRBV7-3 and TRBJ2-7; 9 nucleotides line up with TRBD2. The J segment lost 5 bases and the V segment lost 5 bases, leaving 7 bases of the junction unmatched. Looked up from germline, CDR1 is SGHTA and CDR2 is FQGTGA. This CDR3 region has 14 residues. CDR3 nucleotides: TGTGCCAGCAGCCCGAATAGCGGGAGCGACGAGCAGTACTTC. As protein: CASSPNSGSDEQYF.

The genes are TRBV5-6 and TRBJ1-4, with D tentatively TRBD1 (5 bases). The CDR3 is 14 residues long. V was cut by 2 bases and J by 5 bases, with 10 bases left in between. Germline V gene lookup returns CDR1 SGHDT and CDR2 YYEEEE. CDR3 residues: CASSFWGKNEKLFF. CDR3 DNA: TGTGCCAGCAGCTTTTGGGGGAAGAATGAAAAACTGTTTTTT.

The V gene is TRBV5-1, the J gene TRBJ2-2, with a weak D call TRBD2 (6 bases). With 4 bases removed from V and 4 bases from J, the gap between germline ends came to 20 bases. The V gene's germline CDR1 is SGHRS and CDR2 YFSETQ. The CDR3 runs 17 residues. CDR3 sequence (DNA): TGCGCCAGCAGCCTGGATCAGTCGGGAGCGGGCACCGGGGAGCTGTTTTTT. Its protein is CASSLDQSGAGTGELFF.

The V gene is TRBV24-1, the J gene TRBJ2-5; 14 bases are shared with TRBD2. This CDR3 is 18 amino acids long. Germline V gene lookup returns CDR1 KGHDR and CDR2 SFDVKD. The J segment lost 5 bases and the V segment lost 3 bases, leaving 10 bases of the junction unmatched. The CDR3 DNA reads as TGTGCCACCAGTGATCCCGGGACTAGCGGGAGAGTTTGGGAGACCCAGTACTTC. Amino acid sequence: CATSDPGTSGRVWETQYF.